At least ten counts were recorded for the clone carrying this T cell receptor (beta chain). TCR beta CDR3 region amplification was performed from RNA transcripts. In the first-round RT-PCR of the TCR CDR3, the HTBI primer set was used. TCRdb reprocessed the multiplex PCR reads via MiXCR and lists one record per CDR3 protein. Seen here are roughly 700,000 distinct CDR3 sequences, 14% observed once, and the top ten hold 10%. V lost 11 bases, J lost 1 base, and 18 bases lay in between. CDR3 size: 15 residues. Looked up from germline, CDR1 is SNHLY and CDR2 is FYNNEI. This entry is derived from a study of T cells in Graves' hyperthyroidism and ophthalmopathy.

The chain links TRBV2 to TRBJ2-1; a possible D gene is TRBD1 (6 bases). Sequencing was performed on blood. This clonotype was obtained from a woman between 18 and 30 years old with Graves' hyperthyroidism. In DNA form, the CDR3 reads TGTGCCGGAAGACAGGCCCATAGTTCCTACAATGAGCAGTTCTTC. This encodes CAGRQAHSSYNEQFF.